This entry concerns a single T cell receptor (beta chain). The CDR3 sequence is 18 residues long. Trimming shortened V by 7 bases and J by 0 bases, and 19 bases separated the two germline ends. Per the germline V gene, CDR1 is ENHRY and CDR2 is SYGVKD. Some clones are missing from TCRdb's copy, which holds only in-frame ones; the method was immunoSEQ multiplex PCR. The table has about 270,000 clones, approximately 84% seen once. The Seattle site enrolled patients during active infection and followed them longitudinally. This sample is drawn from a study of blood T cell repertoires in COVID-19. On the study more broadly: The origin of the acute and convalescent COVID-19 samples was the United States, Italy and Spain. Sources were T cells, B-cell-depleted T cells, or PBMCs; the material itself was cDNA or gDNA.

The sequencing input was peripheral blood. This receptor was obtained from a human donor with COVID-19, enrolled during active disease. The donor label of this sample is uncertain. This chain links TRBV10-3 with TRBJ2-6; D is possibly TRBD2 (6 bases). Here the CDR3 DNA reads TGTGCCATCACGCCTCGGGGGACGGGACCCTCTGGGGCCAACGTCCTGACTTTC. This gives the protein CAITPRGTGPSGANVLTF.